This TCR beta chain was observed in a study of blood T cell repertoires in COVID-19. Germline assignment: CDR1 SGHRS and CDR2 YFSETQ. This CDR3 spans 15 amino acids. V dropped 5 bases and J dropped 5; count of bases not matched to a gene: 12. The assay was immunoSEQ multiplex PCR, and TCRdb's table has in-frame clones only and misses some. This table holds 75,000 to 90,000 clones, about four fifths found once. This clonotype was sampled from a woman aged 40 to 50 with active or convalescent COVID-19. The specimen was peripheral blood. The rearrangement links TRBV5-1 to TRBJ1-2; 7 nucleotides match TRBD1. The CDR3 nucleotides are TGCGCCAGCAGTCATCGACAGGGCGTTAGGTATGGCTACACCTTC. Encoded protein: CASSHRQGVRYGYTF. Looking up the rest from reference TRBV5-1 and TRBJ1-2 gives the full variable domain: KAGVTQTPRYLIKTRGQQVTLSCSPISGHRSVSWYQQTPGQGLQFLFEYFSETQRNKGNFPGRFSGRQFSNSRSEMNVSTLELGDSALYLCASSHRQGVRYGYTFGSGTRLTVV.